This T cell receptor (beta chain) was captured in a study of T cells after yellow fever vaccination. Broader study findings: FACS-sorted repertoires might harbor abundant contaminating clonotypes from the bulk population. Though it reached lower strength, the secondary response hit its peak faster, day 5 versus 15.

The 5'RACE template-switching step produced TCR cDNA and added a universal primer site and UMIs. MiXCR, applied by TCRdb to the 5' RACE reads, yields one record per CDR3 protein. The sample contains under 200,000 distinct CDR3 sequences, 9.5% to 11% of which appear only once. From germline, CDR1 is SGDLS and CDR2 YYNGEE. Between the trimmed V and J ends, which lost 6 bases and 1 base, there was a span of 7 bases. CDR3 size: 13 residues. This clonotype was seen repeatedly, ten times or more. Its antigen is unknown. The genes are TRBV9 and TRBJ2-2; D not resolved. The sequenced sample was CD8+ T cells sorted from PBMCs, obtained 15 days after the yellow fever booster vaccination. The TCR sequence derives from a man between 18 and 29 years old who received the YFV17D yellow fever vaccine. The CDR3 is CASNAGNTGELFF. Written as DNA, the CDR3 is TGTGCCAGCAATGCAGGGAACACCGGGGAGCTGTTTTTT. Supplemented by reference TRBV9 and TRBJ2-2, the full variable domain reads DSGVTQTPKHLITATGQRVTLRCSPRSGDLSVYWYQQSLDQGLQFLIQYYNGEERAKGNILERFSAQQFPDLHSELNLSSLELGDSALYFCASNAGNTGELFFGEGSRLTVL.